The clone carrying this TCR beta chain was seen at least ten times. Its antigen is currently unknown. It was RNA transcripts that yielded the amplified TCR beta CDR3 regions. A first-round RT-PCR of the TCR CDR3 used the HTBI primer set. TCRdb redid the calling of the multiplex PCR reads with MiXCR, one entry per CDR3 protein. The sample includes hundreds of thousands of distinct CDR3 sequences, 17% of them seen just once. The sample comes from a study of T cells in Graves' hyperthyroidism and ophthalmopathy. Overall study findings and caveats: Expanded thyroid clonotypes (above 0.001) were mostly also found in blood.

Source material for PBMCs was about 10 ml fresh peripheral blood. The length of the CDR3 is 14 residues. CDR1 is MNHEY, CDR2 SMNVEV, per germline (reference sequence). The trim removed 4 bases at V and 7 bases at J, leaving 1 base unmatched. J is TRBJ1-6 and V is TRBV27, with 10 bases matching TRBD1. The receptor's source is a woman aged 18-29 years with Graves' ophthalmopathy. The sample taken for sequencing was blood. CDR3 region: CASSWDRGNSPLHF. As DNA, the CDR3 is TGTGCCAGCAGTTGGGACAGGGGCAATTCACCCCTCCACTTT.